The rows below give T cell receptor beta chains drawn from one sample of a study of CD4+ T cells in melanoma. TCRdb keeps only in-frame clones here, not all; method: immunoSEQ multiplex PCR. Of about 50,000 clones in the sample, roughly 87% are singletons; the top ten hold about an eighth. The sample consisted of peripheral blood. The source is a human donor with melanoma. The CDR3 runs from the conserved cysteine through the conserved F or W. The order of the fields is clone size, V gene, J gene, D gene, CDR3 DNA, CDR3 protein. D genes are given only for firm matches. Only part of the rows carry a size: once, few, many, or a class if the clone is expanded.

abundance: .; v_gene: TRBV9; j_gene: TRBJ2-1; d_gene: TRBD2; CDR3nt: TGTGCCAGCAGCGCGTCTGGCGGGAGCTCCTACAATGAGCAGTTCTTC; CDR3aa: CASSASGGSSYNEQFF
abundance: few; v_gene: TRBV27; j_gene: TRBJ1-2; d_gene: .; CDR3nt: TGTGCCAGCAGTCTCGGGCGGACTAACTATGGCTACACCTTC; CDR3aa: CASSLGRTNYGYTF
abundance: .; v_gene: TRBV5-1; j_gene: TRBJ2-7; d_gene: .; CDR3nt: TGCGCCAGCAGCTTGGCGGGGGAACCGGGGGAGCAGTACTTC; CDR3aa: CASSLAGEPGEQYF
abundance: few; v_gene: TRBV6-1; j_gene: TRBJ1-1; d_gene: TRBD1; CDR3nt: TGTGCCAGCAGTGAACGGGACAGACTGCTCCCGACAACTTTCTTT; CDR3aa: CASSERDRLLPTTFF
abundance: .; v_gene: TRBV10-3; j_gene: TRBJ1-2; d_gene: TRBD1; CDR3nt: TGTGCCATCAGTACTACGGGACAGGGGTTTACTAATGGCTACACCTTC; CDR3aa: CAISTTGQGFTNGYTF
abundance: .; v_gene: TRBV2; j_gene: TRBJ1-1; d_gene: TRBD1; CDR3nt: TGTGCCAGCAGACCCGACAGGGGTAGCACTGAAGCTTTCTTT; CDR3aa: CASRPDRGSTEAFF
abundance: .; v_gene: TRBV2; j_gene: TRBJ1-6; d_gene: TRBD1; CDR3nt: TGTGCCAGCACCATCACGGGGGACAGCCAACGCTTT; CDR3aa: CASTITGDSQRF
abundance: .; v_gene: TRBV28; j_gene: TRBJ1-3; d_gene: .; CDR3nt: TGTGCCAGCAGTTTATTCGGGCTCTCTGGAAACACCATATATTTT; CDR3aa: CASSLFGLSGNTIYF
abundance: .; v_gene: TRBV19; j_gene: TRBJ2-7; d_gene: .; CDR3nt: TGTGCCAGTAGTGCAATCGGGGTCGCCTACGAGCAGTACTTC; CDR3aa: CASSAIGVAYEQYF
abundance: .; v_gene: TRBV7-2; j_gene: TRBJ2-1; d_gene: .; CDR3nt: TGTGCCAGCAGCTTAGGAGGACACATTGAGCAGTTCTTC; CDR3aa: CASSLGGHIEQFF
abundance: .; v_gene: TRBV5-5; j_gene: TRBJ1-2; d_gene: .; CDR3nt: TGTGCCAGCAGCTTGGTCGGGCCATATGGCTACACCTTC; CDR3aa: CASSLVGPYGYTF
abundance: .; v_gene: TRBV7-9; j_gene: TRBJ1-5; d_gene: .; CDR3nt: TGTGCCAGCAGCTTAACCACCGGAAACAATCAGCCCCAGCATTTT; CDR3aa: CASSLTTGNNQPQHF
abundance: .; v_gene: TRBV19; j_gene: TRBJ2-5; d_gene: TRBD1; CDR3nt: TGTGCCAGCCGACAGGGTAATGGTGAGACCCAGTACTTC; CDR3aa: CASRQGNGETQYF
abundance: .; v_gene: TRBV18; j_gene: TRBJ1-1; d_gene: .; CDR3nt: TGTGCCAGCTCTACCATCCGAACTGAAGCTTTCTTT; CDR3aa: CASSTIRTEAFF
abundance: .; v_gene: TRBV4-3; j_gene: TRBJ2-7; d_gene: .; CDR3nt: TGCGCCAGCAGCCAATCCAACACACCCCGGCAGTACGAGCAGTACTTC; CDR3aa: CASSQSNTPRQYEQYF
abundance: .; v_gene: TRBV7-3; j_gene: TRBJ2-1; d_gene: .; CDR3nt: TGTGCCAGCAGCCACGACGGGAATGAGCAGTTCTTC; CDR3aa: CASSHDGNEQFF
abundance: .; v_gene: TRBV5-1; j_gene: TRBJ2-3; d_gene: .; CDR3nt: TGCGCCAGCAGCTTGGACGGGGGGCACACAGATACGCAGTATTTT; CDR3aa: CASSLDGGHTDTQYF
abundance: .; v_gene: TRBV7-9; j_gene: TRBJ2-3; d_gene: .; CDR3nt: TGTGCCAGCAGCCAAGATACCCGCACAGATACGCAGTATTTT; CDR3aa: CASSQDTRTDTQYF
abundance: .; v_gene: TRBV19; j_gene: TRBJ2-5; d_gene: .; CDR3nt: TGTGCCAGTAGTATAGATCAAGAGACCCAGTACTTC; CDR3aa: CASSIDQETQYF
abundance: .; v_gene: TRBV11-3; j_gene: TRBJ2-5; d_gene: TRBD2; CDR3nt: TGTGCCAGCAGCCCGGGGACTAGCGGGGGGTCCCAAGAGACCCAGTACTTC; CDR3aa: CASSPGTSGGSQETQYF
abundance: .; v_gene: TRBV7-8; j_gene: TRBJ1-3; d_gene: .; CDR3nt: TGTGCCAGCAGCTCTACGAGAAACACCATATATTTT; CDR3aa: CASSSTRNTIYF
abundance: .; v_gene: TRBV30; j_gene: TRBJ2-2; d_gene: .; CDR3nt: TGTGCCTGGAGTGTTCCCTGGGGTCGGGAGCTGTTTTTT; CDR3aa: CAWSVPWGRELFF
abundance: .; v_gene: TRBV19; j_gene: TRBJ1-2; d_gene: .; CDR3nt: TGTGCCAGTAGTCCATTAGGGACGGACGTCTATGGCTACACCTTC; CDR3aa: CASSPLGTDVYGYTF
abundance: .; v_gene: TRBV6-5; j_gene: TRBJ2-1; d_gene: .; CDR3nt: TGTGCCAGCAGTTACCACATGGGGAGCTCCTACAATGAGCAGTTCTTC; CDR3aa: CASSYHMGSSYNEQFF
abundance: once; v_gene: TRBV27; j_gene: TRBJ2-7; d_gene: TRBD1; CDR3nt: TGTGCCAGCAGCTCCATCAGGGGGCGTCGGGAGCAGTACTTC; CDR3aa: CASSSIRGRREQYF
abundance: .; v_gene: TRBV2; j_gene: TRBJ2-3; d_gene: TRBD2; CDR3nt: TGTGCCAGCAGTCAGCCTAGCGGGGGGTCGGGGGATACGCAGTATTTT; CDR3aa: CASSQPSGGSGDTQYF
abundance: .; v_gene: TRBV30; j_gene: TRBJ1-4; d_gene: .; CDR3nt: TGTGCCTGGAGTATGGGAACGAGGGAAAAACTGTTTTTT; CDR3aa: CAWSMGTREKLFF
abundance: many; v_gene: TRBV27; j_gene: TRBJ2-7; d_gene: .; CDR3nt: TGTGCCAGCTTTGGGGGCGGCGAGCAGTACTTC; CDR3aa: CASFGGGEQYF
abundance: .; v_gene: TRBV18; j_gene: TRBJ1-1; d_gene: .; CDR3nt: TGTGCCAGCTCACCTTCCGGGGCCGGGCTGAACACTGAAGCTTTCTTT; CDR3aa: CASSPSGAGLNTEAFF
abundance: .; v_gene: TRBV5-4; j_gene: TRBJ2-3; d_gene: .; CDR3nt: TGTGCCAGCAGCCCTGCTCGGGACACCATCAAAGCTACGCAGTATTTT; CDR3aa: CASSPARDTIKATQYF
abundance: .; v_gene: TRBV5-1; j_gene: TRBJ2-2; d_gene: TRBD2; CDR3nt: TGCGCCAGCAGCCCTCTGGCGGGGGGTGACACCGGGGAGCTGTTTTTT; CDR3aa: CASSPLAGGDTGELFF